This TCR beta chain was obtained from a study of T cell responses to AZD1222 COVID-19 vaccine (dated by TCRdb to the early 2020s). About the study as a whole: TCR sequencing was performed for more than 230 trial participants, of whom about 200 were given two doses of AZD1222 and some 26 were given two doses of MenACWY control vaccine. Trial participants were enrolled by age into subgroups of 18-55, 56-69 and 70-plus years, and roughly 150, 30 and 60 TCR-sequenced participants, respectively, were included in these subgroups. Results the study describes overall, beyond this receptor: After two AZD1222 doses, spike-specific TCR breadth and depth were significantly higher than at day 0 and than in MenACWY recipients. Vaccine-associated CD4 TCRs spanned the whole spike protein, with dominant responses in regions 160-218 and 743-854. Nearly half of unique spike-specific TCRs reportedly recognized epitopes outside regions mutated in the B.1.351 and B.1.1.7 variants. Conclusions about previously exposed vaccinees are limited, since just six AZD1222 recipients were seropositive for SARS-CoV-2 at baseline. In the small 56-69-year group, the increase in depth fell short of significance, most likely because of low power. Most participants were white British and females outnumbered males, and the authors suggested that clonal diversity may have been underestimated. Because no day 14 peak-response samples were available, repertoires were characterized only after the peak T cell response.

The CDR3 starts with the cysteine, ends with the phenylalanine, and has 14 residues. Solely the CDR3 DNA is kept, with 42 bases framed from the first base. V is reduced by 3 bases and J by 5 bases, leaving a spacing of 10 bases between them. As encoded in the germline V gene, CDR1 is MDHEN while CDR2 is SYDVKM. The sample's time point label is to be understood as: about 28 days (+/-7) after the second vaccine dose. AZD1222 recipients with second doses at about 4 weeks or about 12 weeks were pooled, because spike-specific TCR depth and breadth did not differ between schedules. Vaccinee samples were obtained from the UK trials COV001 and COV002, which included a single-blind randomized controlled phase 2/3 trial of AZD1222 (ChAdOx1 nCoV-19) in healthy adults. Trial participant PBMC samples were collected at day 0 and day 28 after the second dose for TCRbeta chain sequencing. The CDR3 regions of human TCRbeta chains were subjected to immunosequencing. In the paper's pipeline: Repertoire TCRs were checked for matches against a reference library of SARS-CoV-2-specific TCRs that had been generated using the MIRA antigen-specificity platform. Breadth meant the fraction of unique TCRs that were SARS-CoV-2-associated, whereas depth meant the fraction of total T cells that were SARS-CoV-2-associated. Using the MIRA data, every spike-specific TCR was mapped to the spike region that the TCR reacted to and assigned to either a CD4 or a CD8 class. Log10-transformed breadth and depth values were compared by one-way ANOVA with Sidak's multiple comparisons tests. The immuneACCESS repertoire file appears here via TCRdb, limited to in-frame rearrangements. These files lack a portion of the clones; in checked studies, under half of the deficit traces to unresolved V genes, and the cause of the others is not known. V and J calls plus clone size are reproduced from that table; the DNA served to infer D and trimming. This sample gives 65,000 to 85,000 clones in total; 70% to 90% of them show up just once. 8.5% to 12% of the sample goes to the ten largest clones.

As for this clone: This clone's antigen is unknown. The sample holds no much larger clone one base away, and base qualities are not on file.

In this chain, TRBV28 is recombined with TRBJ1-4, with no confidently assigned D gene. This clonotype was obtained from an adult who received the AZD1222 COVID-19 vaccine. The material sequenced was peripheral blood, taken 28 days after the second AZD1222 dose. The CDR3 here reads CASSFVFANEKLFF. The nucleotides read TGTGCCAGCAGTTTCGTCTTTGCCAATGAAAAACTGTTTTTT.